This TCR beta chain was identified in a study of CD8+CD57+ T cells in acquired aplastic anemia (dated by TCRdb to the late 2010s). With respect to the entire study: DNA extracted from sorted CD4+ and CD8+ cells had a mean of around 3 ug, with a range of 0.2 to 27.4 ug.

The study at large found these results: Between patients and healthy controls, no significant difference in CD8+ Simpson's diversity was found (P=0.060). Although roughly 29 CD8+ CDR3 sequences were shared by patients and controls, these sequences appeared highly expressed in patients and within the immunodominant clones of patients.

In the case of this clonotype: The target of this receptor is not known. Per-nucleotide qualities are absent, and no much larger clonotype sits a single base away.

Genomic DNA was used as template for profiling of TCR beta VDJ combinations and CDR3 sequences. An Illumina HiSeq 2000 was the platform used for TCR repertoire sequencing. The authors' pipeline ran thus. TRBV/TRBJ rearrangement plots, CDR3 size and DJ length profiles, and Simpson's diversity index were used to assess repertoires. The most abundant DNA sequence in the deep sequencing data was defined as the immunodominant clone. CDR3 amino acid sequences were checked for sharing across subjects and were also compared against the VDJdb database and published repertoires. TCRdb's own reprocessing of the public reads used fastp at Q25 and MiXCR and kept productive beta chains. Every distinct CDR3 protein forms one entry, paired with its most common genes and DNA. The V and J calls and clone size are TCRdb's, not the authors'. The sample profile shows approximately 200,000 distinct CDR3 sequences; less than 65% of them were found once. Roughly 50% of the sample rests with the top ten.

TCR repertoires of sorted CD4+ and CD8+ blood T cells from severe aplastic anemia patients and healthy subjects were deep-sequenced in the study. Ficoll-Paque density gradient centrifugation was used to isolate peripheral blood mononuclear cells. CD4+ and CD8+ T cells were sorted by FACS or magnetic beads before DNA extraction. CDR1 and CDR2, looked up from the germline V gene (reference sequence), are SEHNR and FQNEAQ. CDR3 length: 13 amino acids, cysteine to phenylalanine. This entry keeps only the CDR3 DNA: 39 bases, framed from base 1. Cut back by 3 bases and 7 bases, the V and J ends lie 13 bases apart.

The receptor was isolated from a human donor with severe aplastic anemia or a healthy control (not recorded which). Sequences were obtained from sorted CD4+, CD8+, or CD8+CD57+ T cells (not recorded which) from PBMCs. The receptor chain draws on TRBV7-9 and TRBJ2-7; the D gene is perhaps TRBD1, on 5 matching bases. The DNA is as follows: TGTGCCAGCAGCTTTCAGGGAATTGGAGAGCAGTACTTC. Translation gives CASSFQGIGEQYF.